This is a list of T cell receptor beta chains from one sample in a study of blood T cells in healthy people across ages. TCRdb reprocessed the 5' RACE reads with MiXCR, giving one entry per CDR3 protein. Of fewer than 800,000 distinct CDR3 sequences in the sample, roughly 25% are singletons; the top ten hold more than 8%. These data were also reused for a study on T cells of mothers and their children.

Sequenced: blood. These receptors came from a boy aged 5 to 17 in good health. Both conserved end residues are part of each CDR3. D genes are given only for firm matches. A row's size may be missing; if present it is once, few, many or a size class.

CDR3aa: CSVGWDLEGPETQYF; CDR3nt: TGCAGCGTTGGTTGGGACTTGGAGGGCCCGGAGACCCAGTACTTC; d_gene: -; v_gene: TRBV29-1; abundance: -; j_gene: TRBJ2-5
CDR3aa: CASSQGTGNSYEQYF; CDR3nt: TGCGCCAGCAGCCAAGGGACAGGGAACTCCTACGAGCAGTACTTC; d_gene: TRBD1; v_gene: TRBV4-1; abundance: -; j_gene: TRBJ2-7
CDR3aa: CATSDFKGKYTGELFF; CDR3nt: TGTGCCACCAGTGATTTCAAGGGGAAATACACCGGGGAGCTGTTTTTT; d_gene: -; v_gene: TRBV24-1; abundance: few; j_gene: TRBJ2-2
CDR3aa: CASSIPPGGNEKLFF; CDR3nt: TGTGCCAGCAGCATACCGCCCGGGGGAAATGAAAAACTGTTTTTT; d_gene: -; v_gene: TRBV5-5; abundance: -; j_gene: TRBJ1-4
CDR3aa: CSAMKGASYNEQFF; CDR3nt: TGCAGCGCTATGAAGGGAGCCTCCTACAATGAGCAGTTCTTC; d_gene: -; v_gene: TRBV29-1; abundance: few; j_gene: TRBJ2-1
CDR3aa: CASSRIAGEYNEQFF; CDR3nt: TGTGCCAGCAGCCGTATAGCGGGGGAGTACAATGAGCAGTTCTTC; d_gene: TRBD2; v_gene: TRBV3-1; abundance: few; j_gene: TRBJ2-1
CDR3aa: CATSDLRLDSTYNEQFF; CDR3nt: TGTGCCACCAGTGATCTACGACTAGACTCGACCTACAATGAGCAGTTCTTC; d_gene: -; v_gene: TRBV24-1; abundance: few; j_gene: TRBJ2-1
CDR3aa: CASSLGVSSSYKQYF; CDR3nt: TGTGCCAGCAGCTTAGGGGTGAGTTCTTCCTACAAGCAGTACTTC; d_gene: -; v_gene: TRBV13; abundance: few; j_gene: TRBJ2-5
CDR3aa: CATSSPVLGEQETQYF; CDR3nt: TGTGCCACCAGCAGTCCTGTATTGGGGGAACAAGAGACCCAGTACTTT; d_gene: -; v_gene: TRBV15; abundance: -; j_gene: TRBJ2-5
CDR3aa: CSVELDSYEQYF; CDR3nt: TGCAGCGTTGAACTAGACTCCTACGAGCAGTACTTC; d_gene: -; v_gene: TRBV29-1; abundance: few; j_gene: TRBJ2-7
CDR3aa: CAISEPEETQYF; CDR3nt: TGTGCCATCAGTGAACCAGAAGAGACCCAGTACTTC; d_gene: -; v_gene: TRBV10-3; abundance: -; j_gene: TRBJ2-5
CDR3aa: CSLDNGYGYTF; CDR3nt: TGCAGCCTAGACAACGGCTACGGCTACACCTTC; d_gene: -; v_gene: TRBV29-1; abundance: few; j_gene: TRBJ1-2
CDR3aa: CASSPGLAYNEQFF; CDR3nt: TGTGCCAGCAGTCCGGGACTAGCCTACAATGAGCAGTTCTTC; d_gene: TRBD2; v_gene: TRBV12-3/TRBV12-4; abundance: few; j_gene: TRBJ2-1
CDR3aa: CASSLAETQCF; CDR3nt: TGTGCCAGCAGCTTGGCGGAGACCCAGTGCTTC; d_gene: -; v_gene: TRBV5-4; abundance: few; j_gene: TRBJ2-5
CDR3aa: CASSQLGFQGADNEQFF; CDR3nt: TGTGCCAGCAGTCAACTGGGGTTCCAGGGGGCAGATAATGAGCAGTTCTTC; d_gene: TRBD1; v_gene: TRBV6-1; abundance: few; j_gene: TRBJ2-1
CDR3aa: CASSLRNLNTEAFF; CDR3nt: TGCGCCAGCAGCTTAAGAAACTTGAACACTGAAGCTTTCTTT; d_gene: -; v_gene: TRBV5-1; abundance: -; j_gene: TRBJ1-1
CDR3aa: CSARDPRVNTDTQYF; CDR3nt: TGCAGTGCTAGAGATCCCAGGGTTAACACAGATACGCAGTATTTT; d_gene: -; v_gene: TRBV20-1; abundance: -; j_gene: TRBJ2-3
CDR3aa: CASSLGITYEQYF; CDR3nt: TGTGCCAGCAGCTTGGGTATTACCTACGAGCAGTACTTC; d_gene: -; v_gene: TRBV27; abundance: -; j_gene: TRBJ2-7
CDR3aa: CATGREETQYF; CDR3nt: TGTGCGACCGGACGGGAAGAGACCCAGTACTTC; d_gene: -; v_gene: TRBV19; abundance: few; j_gene: TRBJ2-5
CDR3aa: CASSLHTGQETQYF; CDR3nt: TGTGCCAGCAGCTTACATACAGGCCAAGAGACCCAGTACTTC; d_gene: -; v_gene: TRBV13; abundance: -; j_gene: TRBJ2-5
CDR3aa: CSARDDSGESQETQYF; CDR3nt: TGCAGTGCTAGAGATGATAGCGGGGAAAGTCAAGAGACCCAGTACTTC; d_gene: TRBD2; v_gene: TRBV20-1; abundance: -; j_gene: TRBJ2-5
CDR3aa: CASSSNVRGSGYTF; CDR3nt: TGTGCCAGCAGTTCCAACGTAAGGGGTTCTGGCTACACCTTC; d_gene: -; v_gene: TRBV6-6; abundance: -; j_gene: TRBJ1-2
CDR3aa: CASSLNGQLQETQYF; CDR3nt: TGTGCCAGCAGTCTAAACGGACAGCTTCAAGAGACCCAGTACTTC; d_gene: -; v_gene: TRBV27; abundance: few; j_gene: TRBJ2-5
CDR3aa: CASSLQGFNEKLFF; CDR3nt: TGTGCCAGCAGTTTACAAGGGTTTAATGAAAAACTGTTTTTT; d_gene: -; v_gene: TRBV12-3/TRBV12-4; abundance: few; j_gene: TRBJ1-4
CDR3aa: CASSDGKNEKLFF; CDR3nt: TGTGCCAGCAGCGACGGGAAGAATGAAAAACTGTTTTTT; d_gene: -; v_gene: TRBV7-9; abundance: -; j_gene: TRBJ1-4
CDR3aa: CASSLGQSTNNEQFF; CDR3nt: TGTGCCAGCAGCTTAGGGCAGAGTACAAACAATGAGCAGTTCTTC; d_gene: -; v_gene: TRBV7-9; abundance: -; j_gene: TRBJ2-1
CDR3aa: CASSFPKGLVETQYF; CDR3nt: TGTGCCAGCAGCTTTCCTAAGGGACTAGTCGAGACCCAGTACTTC; d_gene: TRBD2; v_gene: TRBV7-9; abundance: few; j_gene: TRBJ2-5
CDR3aa: CASTAESYNEQFF; CDR3nt: TGTGCCAGCACGGCGGAATCCTACAATGAGCAGTTCTTC; d_gene: -; v_gene: TRBV2; abundance: -; j_gene: TRBJ2-1
CDR3aa: CASSWFPITGQAYNEQFF; CDR3nt: TGTGCCAGCAGTTGGTTCCCAATCACGGGACAGGCATACAATGAGCAGTTCTTC; d_gene: TRBD1; v_gene: TRBV6-5; abundance: once; j_gene: TRBJ2-1
CDR3aa: CASSQDLSGGSTDTQYF; CDR3nt: TGCGCCAGCAGCCAAGATCTTAGCGGGGGGAGCACAGATACGCAGTATTTT; d_gene: TRBD2; v_gene: TRBV4-3; abundance: -; j_gene: TRBJ2-3